The 17 T cell receptor beta chains listed next were all sequenced from one sample in a study of cytomegalovirus exposure and HLA in healthy donors. The PCR contained 60 Vbeta and 13 Jbeta primers. Only in-frame clones appear in the TCRdb table, and some are missing; sequencing was by immunoSEQ multiplex PCR. The profile shows some 130,000 clones, more than 9.5% of them singletons. The sequenced sample was PBMCs. These receptors were collected from a man aged 50-60 years in good health and CMV-seronegative.

This clone was observed a handful of times. The V gene is TRBV30, the J gene TRBJ2-3; TRBD1 matches at 8 bases. The V segment lost 4 bases and the J segment 12 bases; nucleotides outside the gene matches: 15. Germline assignment: CDR1 GTSNPN and CDR2 SVGIG (reference sequence). This CDR3 has 14 residues. The CDR3 DNA follows: TGTGCCTGGACCGTCGATATTGGACAGGGTTCTCAGTATTTT. Protein sequence: CAWTVDIGQGSQYF.

The V call is TRBV27, the J call TRBJ2-1; TRBD1 matches 10 bases. CDR3 length equals 15 residues. CDR1 and CDR2 from the germline V gene are MNHEY and SMNVEV (reference sequence). V shed 6 bases and J 1 base; nucleotides not matched to a gene: 3. The CDR3 spells CASSQDRGSYNEQFF. In DNA form, the CDR3 reads TGTGCCAGCAGCCAGGACAGGGGGTCCTACAATGAGCAGTTCTTC.

This clone showed up just once. The chain employs TRBV14 and TRBJ2-1; a possible D gene is TRBD2 (5 bases). Deletions cut 3 bases from V and 9 bases from J, with 18 bases between. CDR1 and CDR2 (germline): SGHDN, FVKESK. This CDR3 spans 15 amino acids. Here the CDR3 reads CASSQGASYISEQFF. CDR3 nucleotides: TGTGCCAGCAGCCAGGGAGCTAGTTATATCTCTGAGCAGTTCTTC. Full variable domain (remainder filled in from reference TRBV14 and TRBJ2-1): EAGVTQFPSHSVIEKGQTVTLRCDPISGHDNLYWYRRVMGKEIKFLLHFVKESKQDESGMPNNRFLAERTGGTYSTLKVQPAELEDSGVYFCASSQGASYISEQFFGPGTRLTVL.

The chain has TRBV6-5 and TRBJ2-7, with a possible D match to TRBD2 (6 bases). Germline V gene lookup returns CDR1 MNHEY and CDR2 SVGAGI. Trimming cost V 5 bases and J 5 bases, with 19 bases left between them. This CDR3 region has 15 residues. The CDR3 spells CASSRTRAGSNEQYF. In nucleotides, the CDR3 is TGTGCCAGCAGTCGGACCCGAGCGGGTTCTAACGAGCAGTACTTC.

The chain employs TRBV18 and TRBJ2-7, with D maybe TRBD2 (5 bases). CDR1 and CDR2 from the germline V gene are KGHSH and LQKENI. The V end was cut by 3 bases, the J end by 0 bases, with 15 bases between. The CDR3 length is 16 residues. The CDR3 spells CASSPGTRAISYEQYF. The DNA of the CDR3 is TGTGCCAGCTCACCGGGAACTAGAGCCATCTCCTACGAGCAGTACTTC.

The CDR3 reads CASSDRRREIDTQYF. Here the CDR3 DNA reads TGTGCCAGCAGTGATCGGCGCCGGGAAATAGATACGCAGTATTTT. This sequence joins TRBV6-4 and TRBJ2-3; D perhaps matches TRBD2 (5 bases). The germline V gene encodes CDR1 MRHNA and CDR2 SNTAGT. The CDR3 extends over 15 amino acids. Trimming took 3 bases from V and 5 from J, leaving 15 bases between them.

This clone turned up a few times. The rearrangement uses TRBV6-1 and TRBJ2-3; possible D gene TRBD1, 5 bases. The CDR3 spans 11 residues. Germline V CDR1 and CDR2: MNHNS, SASEGT. Trimming took off 7 bases at V and 5 bases at J, with 7 bases between the two ends. The CDR3 protein is CASTRGDTQYF. CDR3 coding DNA: TGTGCCAGCACTAGGGGAGATACGCAGTATTTT.

The chain carries TRBV27 and TRBJ1-2, with no clear D. The germline CDR1 and CDR2 sequences are MNHEY and SMNVEV (reference sequence). The CDR3 spans 13 residues. V lost 5 bases and J lost 8, with 15 bases in between. This CDR3 is CASSPTPHRGYTF. The CDR3 DNA reads as TGTGCCAGCAGTCCCACCCCGCATCGGGGCTACACCTTC.

The rearrangement uses TRBV7-9 and TRBJ1-2; D is ambiguous. In germline, CDR1 is SEHNR, CDR2 FQNEAQ (reference sequence). The germline V and J ends were trimmed by 0 bases and 8 bases, with 13 bases remaining between them. The CDR3 totals 14 residues. The CDR3 is CASSLATSADGYTF. CDR3 bases: TGTGCCAGCAGCTTAGCGACGAGCGCTGACGGCTACACCTTC.

This clone showed up just a few times. This chain joins TRBV15 and TRBJ2-7, with TRBD2 matching 9 bases. The CDR3 sequence is 15 residues long. Germline lookup yields CDR1 LNHNV and CDR2 YYDKDF (reference sequence). The V gene end was trimmed by 0 bases and the J gene end by 6 bases; junction bases not matched to a gene: 6. The CDR3 reads CATSRDRGGAGEQYF. The CDR3 nucleotides are TGTGCCACCAGCAGAGATCGCGGGGGGGCGGGCGAGCAGTACTTC.

This chain uses TRBV5-5 with TRBJ2-5; D is unclear. Germline CDR1 and CDR2: SGHKS and YYEKEE (reference sequence). This CDR3 contains 15 residues. Trimming removed 0 bases at V and 4 bases at J, with 13 bases between. The CDR3 coding sequence is TGTGCCAGCAGCTTGGTAGCCGAATCGATAGAGACCCAGTACTTC. Protein: CASSLVAESIETQYF.

The table lists this clone with a few counts. The genes are TRBV6-5 and TRBJ2-7; 7 nucleotides line up with TRBD1. This CDR3 spans 14 amino acids. Trimming removed 0 bases from V and 6 bases from J; junction bases left unmatched: 5. Germline V lookup: CDR1 MNHEY, CDR2 SVGAGI. The CDR3 here is CASSYSNGDSEQYF. The CDR3 DNA reads TGTGCCAGCAGTTACTCTAACGGGGACAGCGAGCAGTACTTC.

A few counts support this clone. The CDR3 region is CASSRSGGEASEAFF. CDR3 nucleotide sequence: TGTGCCAGCAGCCGCTCAGGGGGCGAGGCGTCTGAAGCTTTCTTT. The chain couples TRBV6-5 to TRBJ1-1, with 8 positions matching TRBD1. The CDR3 extends over 15 amino acids. Germline V gene lookup returns CDR1 MNHEY and CDR2 SVGAGI. Trimming cost V 6 bases and J 6 bases; bases outside gene matches: 12.

V and J are TRBV27 and TRBJ1-5; D not certain. Trimming took 6 bases from V and 2 from J, leaving 11 bases between them. CDR1 MNHEY and CDR2 SMNVEV come from the germline V gene (reference sequence). The CDR3 covers 14 residues. CDR3 sequence (DNA): TGTGCCAGCAGGACCGGGGTAGGCAATCAGCCCCAGCATTTT. It encodes CASRTGVGNQPQHF.

The sample holds many counts of this clone. The chain recombines TRBV5-8 with TRBJ1-1; D is ambiguous. Germline loops: CDR1 SGHTS, CDR2 YDEGEE. There are 13 residues in the CDR3. The V end was cut by 9 bases, the J end by 0 bases, with 12 bases between. Here the CDR3 reads CAKKGVMNTEAFF. Written as DNA, the CDR3 is TGTGCCAAAAAAGGAGTCATGAACACTGAAGCTTTCTTT.

The V call is TRBV19, the J call TRBJ1-3; the match to TRBD1 covers 11 bases. Germline V lookup: CDR1 LNHDA, CDR2 SQIVND (reference sequence). This CDR3 is built from 16 residues. Trimming at V came to 5 bases and at J to 2 bases, leaving 5 bases not matched to a gene. The CDR3 region has the DNA TGTGCCAGTAGTGCTGTGGACAGGGGGCCTGGAAACACCATATATTTT. Amino acid sequence: CASSAVDRGPGNTIYF.

This clone was seen a handful of times. CDR3 loop: CASMGRGRAAEAFF. CDR3 coding DNA: TGTGCCAGTATGGGAAGGGGGCGTGCCGCTGAAGCTTTCTTT. The V and J genes are TRBV19 and TRBJ1-1, with TRBD1 matching over 7 bases. V lost 7 bases, J lost 6 bases, and 11 bases stayed unmatched. Germline V gene data show CDR1 as LNHDA and CDR2 as SQIVND (reference sequence). This CDR3 spans 14 amino acids.